This is a list of T cell receptor beta chains from one sample in a study of blood T cell repertoires in COVID-19. Repertoires were generated with immunoSEQ multiplex PCR, while TCRdb's copy carries only in-frame clones and drops some. The table records approximately 200,000 clones, under 90% of them present only once. Sequenced sample: peripheral blood. All receptors derive from a man in his forties or fifties with acute or convalescent COVID-19. Each CDR3 is given with its conserved first and last residue. The D gene is left open where the match is weak. Where a row states a size, it is once, few, many or the class of an expanded clone; other rows omit it.

D gene	V gene	J gene	clone size	CDR3 protein	CDR3 DNA
NA	TRBV19	TRBJ2-2	NA	CASRSPGHQTGELFF	TGTGCCAGTCGATCTCCGGGACACCAAACCGGGGAGCTGTTTTTT
NA	TRBV10-2	TRBJ1-6	NA	CASFRGQNSPLHF	TGCGCCAGCTTTCGTGGACAGAATTCACCCCTCCACTTT
NA	TRBV25-1	TRBJ1-6	NA	CASSGEQGYNSPLHF	TGTGCCAGCAGTGGAGAACAGGGCTATAATTCACCCCTCCACTTT
NA	TRBV2	TRBJ1-1	NA	CASTGAGRAEAFF	TGTGCCAGCACTGGGGCAGGGCGAGCTGAAGCTTTCTTT
NA	TRBV10-2	TRBJ1-6	NA	CASSDSSYNSPLHF	TGCGCCAGCAGTGACAGCTCCTATAATTCACCCCTCCACTTT
TRBD1	TRBV3-1/TRBV3-2	TRBJ1-3	NA	CASSPWTGGSGNTIYF	TGTGCCAGCAGCCCCTGGACAGGGGGCTCTGGAAACACCATATATTTT
NA	TRBV5-1	TRBJ2-3	NA	CASSPVSTDTQYF	TGCGCCAGCAGTCCCGTGAGCACAGATACGCAGTATTTT
NA	TRBV21-1	TRBJ1-2	NA	CASSPRRTAYGYTF	TGTGCCAGCAGCCCCCGCCGGACAGCCTATGGCTACACCTTC
TRBD1	TRBV4-1	TRBJ1-5	NA	CASSQRSVGQGDQPQHF	TGCGCCAGCAGCCAACGATCTGTCGGACAGGGCGACCAGCCCCAGCATTTT
NA	TRBV6-1	TRBJ1-2	NA	CASSEPANYGYTF	TGTGCCAGCAGTGAACCGGCTAACTATGGCTACACCTTC
TRBD1	TRBV14	TRBJ1-3	NA	CASSQDRGHGNTIYF	TGTGCCAGCAGCCAGGACAGGGGGCATGGAAACACCATATATTTT
NA	TRBV2	TRBJ2-7	NA	CASSLHEAYEQYF	TGTGCCAGCAGCCTCCACGAGGCCTACGAGCAGTACTTC
NA	TRBV12-5	TRBJ1-6	NA	CASGLVGVKNSPLHF	TGTGCTAGTGGTTTGGTAGGAGTCAAAAATTCACCCCTCCACTTT
NA	TRBV27	TRBJ2-2	NA	CAIARAGGSGELFF	TGTGCCATTGCAAGGGCAGGGGGGTCCGGGGAGCTGTTTTTT
NA	TRBV7-9	TRBJ1-6	NA	CASSLSPGANSPLHF	TGTGCCAGCAGCTTGAGTCCAGGGGCGAATTCACCCCTCCACTTT
NA	TRBV25-1	TRBJ2-5	once	CASSGVTTYKETQYF	TGTGCCAGCAGTGGGGTCACTACCTATAAAGAGACCCAGTACTTC
TRBD2	TRBV7-6	TRBJ2-1	NA	CASSLEAGRTHEQFF	TGTGCCAGCAGCTTAGAAGCGGGGAGGACCCATGAGCAGTTCTTC